Listed below are T cell receptor beta chains from one sample, sequenced in a study of cytomegalovirus exposure and HLA in healthy donors. Method: immunoSEQ multiplex PCR; TCRdb's copy keeps in-frame clones and lacks some. This sample carries about 90,000 clones, 75% to 90% of them seen once, and the ten largest clones take approximately 2.2%. Sample: PBMCs. All receptors derive from a man in his late teens or twenties in good health and CMV-seronegative. CDR3s include the opening cysteine and the closing phenylalanine or tryptophan. A D gene is named only where the DNA matches it firmly. Size values are once, few and many counts, or a class for expanded clones, and some rows have none.

DNA,CDR3,D,J,V,size
TGTGCCAGCAGCATCGGGACAGCCACTGAAGCTTTCTTT,CASSIGTATEAFF,TRBD1,TRBJ1-1,TRBV9,.
TGTGCCAGCAGTCAACAGGGGGCGCGAGTTTTCTACACCTTC,CASSQQGARVFYTF,TRBD1,TRBJ1-2,TRBV7-9,.
TGCGCCAGCAGTCGATATAGACAGGGAGGCTACGAGCAGTACTTC,CASSRYRQGGYEQYF,.,TRBJ2-7,TRBV10-2,few
TGTGCCACCAGCAGAGAGTCCGGACAGCGCTACGAGCAGTACTTC,CATSRESGQRYEQYF,.,TRBJ2-7,TRBV15,.
TGTGCCAGCAGCCAAGCAGGAGGTGAAGCTTTCTTT,CASSQAGGEAFF,.,TRBJ1-1,TRBV14,.
TGTGCCTGGACCACAGGGAACTCTGGAAACACCATATATTTT,CAWTTGNSGNTIYF,.,TRBJ1-3,TRBV30,.
TGTGCCAGCAACCGACAGGGCTACGAGCAGTACTTC,CASNRQGYEQYF,TRBD1,TRBJ2-7,TRBV2,.
TGTGCCAGCAGCGTACGGGGAGGAGGCTACACCTTC,CASSVRGGGYTF,.,TRBJ1-2,TRBV9,.
TGTGCCAGCAGTTACGGGACAGGGGTGGGGGGCTACACCTTC,CASSYGTGVGGYTF,TRBD1,TRBJ1-2,TRBV6-6,.
TGTGCCAGCAGTTACTCACAGGTTTCACCCCTCCACTTT,CASSYSQVSPLHF,.,TRBJ1-6,TRBV6-5,.
TGTGCCACCAGCACATCTAGCGAATACACAGATACGCAGTATTTT,CATSTSSEYTDTQYF,.,TRBJ2-3,TRBV15,.
TGTGCCAGCAGCTTGGCCATTGGGCCAGGCTTGGGCTATGGCTACACCTTC,CASSLAIGPGLGYGYTF,.,TRBJ1-2,TRBV5-5,.
TGTGCCAGCAGACAGGGGGAATCACCCCTCCACTTT,CASRQGESPLHF,TRBD1,TRBJ1-6,TRBV6-5,.
TGTGCCATCAGTGAGGATCCGGGACAGGCAAACTATGGCTACACCTTC,CAISEDPGQANYGYTF,TRBD1,TRBJ1-2,TRBV10-3,once
TGTGCCAGCAGCGTTTCCTCGGGCAATGAGCAGTTCTTC,CASSVSSGNEQFF,.,TRBJ2-1,TRBV9,.
TGTGCCAGCAGCTCCCCCGCGGATGGTTTGGGCTACACCTTC,CASSSPADGLGYTF,.,TRBJ1-2,TRBV28,.
TGTGCCAGTAGCACCACAGGGCTGAACACTGAAGCTTTCTTT,CASSTTGLNTEAFF,.,TRBJ1-1,TRBV19,.
TGTGCCAGCAGTCAGACGACAGGGTTCCGGTACTTC,CASSQTTGFRYF,TRBD1,TRBJ2-7,TRBV7-9,.
TGTGCCAGCTCGTCGACAGGGGGCGTTGGCTACACCTTC,CASSSTGGVGYTF,TRBD1,TRBJ1-2,TRBV18,.
TGCAGCGTCGGGACAACCGGGGCCAACGTCCTGACTTTC,CSVGTTGANVLTF,.,TRBJ2-6,TRBV29-1,once
TGTGCCAGCAGGCAGACAGGAAACAATCAGCCCCAGCATTTT,CASRQTGNNQPQHF,.,TRBJ1-5,TRBV6-1,.
TGTGCCTGGAGTGTCTTGGTAGCGGAGGGCTTC,CAWSVLVAEGF,.,TRBJ2-7,TRBV30,.
TGCGCCAGCAGCCAAGAAGTAGCGGGAATCTTAAATACGCAGTATTTT,CASSQEVAGILNTQYF,TRBD2,TRBJ2-3,TRBV4-1,few
TGCGCCAGCAGCCTCCGCGGTGGCGGGGAGACCCAGTACTTC,CASSLRGGGETQYF,.,TRBJ2-5,TRBV4-1,.
TGTGCCAGCAGCTTAACGGGGGGAGGCACCGGGGAGCTGTTTTTT,CASSLTGGGTGELFF,.,TRBJ2-2,TRBV7-3,.
TGTGCCACTCGGGACTCCGGAGGTAACTATGGCTACACCTTC,CATRDSGGNYGYTF,.,TRBJ1-2,TRBV10-3,.
TGTGCCAGCAGCCTCGGGGGAAAACCCTACGAGCAGTACTTC,CASSLGGKPYEQYF,.,TRBJ2-7,TRBV6-6,.
TGTGCCAGCAGCCCGAACCGCCCGGACAGTTGGGCATCCTACGAGCAGTACTTC,CASSPNRPDSWASYEQYF,.,TRBJ2-7,TRBV7-3,.
TGTGCCAGCAGCCCGGGACTAGCGGGATATAATGAGCAGTTCTTC,CASSPGLAGYNEQFF,TRBD2,TRBJ2-1,TRBV9,.
TGTGCCAGTAATCCCATAGCGGGAGGGCCTATCCGGGCCAACGTCCTGACTTTC,CASNPIAGGPIRANVLTF,TRBD2,TRBJ2-6,TRBV19,.
TGTGCCAGCAGTCCCCGAGCGTTACCCTACGAGCAGTACTTC,CASSPRALPYEQYF,.,TRBJ2-7,TRBV27,once
TGTGCCAGTACCCGGACAGGCCGAGGGGCGACTGGCTACACCTTC,CASTRTGRGATGYTF,TRBD1,TRBJ1-2,TRBV19,.
TGTGCCAGCTCGTCCCGGGACAGGGGAACTAATGAAAAACTGTTTTTT,CASSSRDRGTNEKLFF,TRBD1,TRBJ1-4,TRBV18,.
TGCAGCGTTTTCTTACCGGGACTAGCGGGAGACGAGCAGTACTTC,CSVFLPGLAGDEQYF,TRBD2,TRBJ2-7,TRBV29-1,.
TGTGCCAGCAGTGACTCGGTAGCCCAAGGCACAGATACGCAGTATTTT,CASSDSVAQGTDTQYF,.,TRBJ2-3,TRBV6-4,.
TGTGCCAGCAGCTCAGGTCGCCGGGGGACCGCCCAGTACTTC,CASSSGRRGTAQYF,.,TRBJ2-5,TRBV7-2,.
TGTGCCAGCAGTTTCAAAGCGGGAAATCCCCATGAGCAGTTCTTC,CASSFKAGNPHEQFF,TRBD2,TRBJ2-1,TRBV27,.
TGTGCCAGCTCACCTACAGGGAGGAACACTGAAGCTTTCTTT,CASSPTGRNTEAFF,.,TRBJ1-1,TRBV18,.
TGTGCCAGCAGGCCACAGGGACCCATGAACACTGAAGCTTTCTTT,CASRPQGPMNTEAFF,.,TRBJ1-1,TRBV6-5,.
TGTGCCAGCAGCTCAAGGTTAAGACAGGACTATGGCTACACCTTC,CASSSRLRQDYGYTF,.,TRBJ1-2,TRBV7-8,.
TGTGCCAGCAGCAGCGAAGTCTATGGCTACACCTTC,CASSSEVYGYTF,.,TRBJ1-2,TRBV11-2,.
TGTGCCAGCAGCCGCACAGGAGTCTATGGCTACACCTTC,CASSRTGVYGYTF,.,TRBJ1-2,TRBV7-9,.
TGTGCCAGTAGAGGAGCCAAACCCTCCTACAATGAGCAGTTCTTC,CASRGAKPSYNEQFF,.,TRBJ2-1,TRBV19,.
TGTGCCAGCAGCTTAGCCGGCAGGGGGACGTACGAGCAGTACTTC,CASSLAGRGTYEQYF,TRBD1,TRBJ2-7,TRBV11-1,.
TGTGCCAGCAGCTTGACTCGCAACACAGATACGCAGTATTTT,CASSLTRNTDTQYF,.,TRBJ2-3,TRBV7-8,.
TGCGCCAGCAGCCAATCCGGGACAGGGAGGTACGAGCAGTACTTC,CASSQSGTGRYEQYF,TRBD1,TRBJ2-7,TRBV4-3,few
TGTGCCATCAGTGGGGGGTCGGGAGGTTATTCACCCCTCCACTTT,CAISGGSGGYSPLHF,.,TRBJ1-6,TRBV10-3,once
TGTGCCAGCAGTTGGGGGGGCGGGTCCGGCTACACCTTC,CASSWGGGSGYTF,.,TRBJ1-2,TRBV5-5,.
TGTGCCAGCCAGAGGGGGGGGGACCCCACAGATACGCAGTATTTT,CASQRGGDPTDTQYF,.,TRBJ2-3,TRBV6-1,.
TGTGCCAGCTCACCACAGGGGATGGTAACCTTC,CASSPQGMVTF,.,TRBJ1-2,TRBV18,.
TGTGCCAGCACTTCGCTACCTAGCGGTAGCTCCTACAATGAGCAGTTCTTC,CASTSLPSGSSYNEQFF,TRBD2,TRBJ2-1,TRBV2,.
TGTGCCAGCAGCGCAGACAGGGGGCACTACGAGCAGTACTTC,CASSADRGHYEQYF,TRBD1,TRBJ2-7,TRBV5-4,.
TGTGCCAGCAGCTTAGCTCAGGGCACTGAAGCTTTCTTT,CASSLAQGTEAFF,.,TRBJ1-1,TRBV11-1,.
TGTGCCAGCAGCTTACGTTGGGGAGGGACGGAGTTCTTC,CASSLRWGGTEFF,TRBD2,TRBJ2-1,TRBV7-2,.